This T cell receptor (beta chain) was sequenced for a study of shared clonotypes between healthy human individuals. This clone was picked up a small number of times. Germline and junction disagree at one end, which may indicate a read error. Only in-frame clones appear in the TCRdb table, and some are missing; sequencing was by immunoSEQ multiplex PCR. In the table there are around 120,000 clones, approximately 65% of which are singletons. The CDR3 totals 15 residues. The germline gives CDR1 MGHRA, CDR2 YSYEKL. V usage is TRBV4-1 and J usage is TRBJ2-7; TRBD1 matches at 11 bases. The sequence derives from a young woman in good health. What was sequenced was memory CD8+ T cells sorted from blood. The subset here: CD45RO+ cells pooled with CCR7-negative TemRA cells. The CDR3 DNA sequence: TGCGCCAGCAGCGAAGAGGACAGGGGGCCCTACGAGCAGTACTTC. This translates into CASSEEDRGPYEQYF.